The 26 T cell receptor beta chains given below trace back to one sample, sequenced in a study of T cell repertoires in cytomegalovirus infection. TCRdb called the reads again in MiXCR, with one record for every CDR3 protein. The sample consists of a few hundred thousand distinct CDR3 sequences, roughly a sixth of them appearing once. The material sequenced was PBMCs. The receptors derive from a human donor in good health (CMV status not recorded). Some clones in this sample may be carry-over from other donors' samples.

This clonotype was seen at least ten times. The chain is built from TRBV6-1 and TRBJ2-2; 8 positions agree with TRBD1. J lost 6 bases, V lost 0 bases, and 6 bases had no gene match. This CDR3 is 16 amino acids long. CDR1 is MNHNS, CDR2 SASEGT, per germline. CDR3 sequence (DNA): TGTGCCAGCAGTGAAGCCGGGACAGGTGGGGCCGGGGAGCTGTTTTTT. Protein product: CASSEAGTGGAGELFF.

This clonotype turned up a few times. The chain couples TRBV5-1 to TRBJ1-5; D is perhaps TRBD1 (6 bases). With 5 bases removed from V and 10 bases from J, the gap between germline ends came to 22 bases. CDR3 length equals 15 residues. The germline CDR1 and CDR2 sequences are SGHRS and YFSETQ. The CDR3 sequence is CASSYTGTSNSPQHF. The DNA of the CDR3 is TGCGCCAGCAGTTACACCGGGACATCGAATTCACCCCAGCATTTT.

This clonotype was counted ten times or more. The rearrangement links TRBV7-2 to TRBJ1-4, with TRBD1 as a possible D gene (5 bases). Trimming shortened V by 3 bases and J by 7 bases, and 12 bases separated the two germline ends. This CDR3 is 14 amino acids long. The germline V gene encodes CDR1 SGHTA and CDR2 FQGNSA. In nucleotides, the CDR3 is TGTGCCAGCAGCTTGTCAGGGCCTGGTGAAAAACTGTTTTTT. Translating gives CASSLSGPGEKLFF.

This clonotype was counted many times. The rearrangement uses TRBV7-2 and TRBJ2-5; either TRBD1 or TRBD2 may fit D (5 bases each). CDR3 length equals 16 residues. Germline assignment: CDR1 SGHTA and CDR2 FQGNSA. V was shortened by 4 bases and J by 2 bases, with 17 bases between the two germline ends. CDR3 coding DNA: TGTGCCAGCAGCTACCAAGTGGGACCCAGACAAGAGACCCAGTACTTC. It translates to CASSYQVGPRQETQYF.

This clonotype was seen ten or more times. This rearrangement joins TRBV6-1 to TRBJ1-1; D not resolved. The CDR3 loop spans 15 amino acids. The germline gives CDR1 MNHNS, CDR2 SASEGT. With 5 bases removed from V and 1 base from J, the gap between germline ends came to 14 bases. The CDR3 DNA reads TGTGCCAGCAGTCCCGAACTCCGACCGAACACTGAAGCTTTCTTT. Amino acids: CASSPELRPNTEAFF.

This clonotype came up many times. The chain has TRBV12-3 or TRBV12-4 and TRBJ2-2; possibly TRBD2 for D (5 bases). V lost 9 bases and J 4 bases, leaving 15 bases between the germline ends. CDR3 length: 14 amino acids. The DNA for the CDR3 is TGTGCCAGTCTTGCACTAGATGTCACCGGGGAGCTGTTTTTT. It encodes CASLALDVTGELFF.

The gene calls are TRBV4-3 and TRBJ2-7; TRBD1 agrees at 7 bases. Trimming took 1 base from V and 4 from J; bases not matched to a gene: 7. Germline CDR1 is LGHNA and CDR2 is YSLEER. The CDR3 consists of 15 residues. The CDR3 is CASSQAQGSAYEQYF. DNA for the CDR3: TGCGCCAGCAGCCAAGCACAGGGGAGCGCGTACGAGCAGTACTTC.

This clonotype has a handful of counts. The J gene is TRBJ2-1, the V gene TRBV18; D remains unclear. V lost 0 bases and J 6 bases, leaving 9 bases between the germline ends. CDR3 length equals 14 residues. Germline V CDR1 and CDR2: KGHSH, LQKENI. The CDR3 is CASSPPVHRNEQFF. The CDR3 DNA reads TGTGCCAGCTCACCACCGGTCCACCGCAATGAGCAGTTCTTC.

There are many counts of this clonotype. V usage is TRBV7-2 and J usage is TRBJ1-2; TRBD1 aligns across 7 bases. This CDR3 is built from 17 residues. V lost 1 base, J lost 4 bases, and 12 bases stayed unmatched. Germline V gene lookup returns CDR1 SGHTA and CDR2 FQGNSA. The CDR3 nucleotides are TGTGCCAGCAGCTTAGGCCCGACAGGGCAGGTCGGCTATGGCTACACCTTC. It translates to CASSLGPTGQVGYGYTF.

This clonotype appeared many times. This chain uses TRBV4-1 with TRBJ2-2, with D perhaps matching TRBD1 (6 bases). The V gene lost 4 bases and the J gene lost 4 bases, with 13 bases spanning the gap. The germline CDR1 and CDR2 sequences are MGHRA and YSYEKL. The CDR3 is made up of 15 amino acids. This chain's CDR3 is CASSPSKGVTGELFF. The DNA of the CDR3 is TGCGCCAGCAGCCCGTCTAAGGGGGTCACCGGGGAGCTGTTTTTT.

This clonotype has only a few counts. Here the CDR3 reads CASSQTSFSNSNQPQHF. DNA of the CDR3: TGTGCCAGCAGCCAAACGAGCTTCTCAAATAGCAATCAGCCCCAGCATTTT. This chain uses TRBV6-5 with TRBJ1-5; D gene unclear. There are 17 residues in the CDR3. Trimming cost V 6 bases and J 0 bases, with 18 bases left between them. Germline V gene sequence: CDR1 MNHEY, CDR2 SVGAGI.

The chain joins TRBV20-1 to TRBJ2-5, with D perhaps TRBD1 (6 bases). Germline assignment: CDR1 DFQATT and CDR2 SNEGSKA (reference sequence). This CDR3 region has 14 residues. V was trimmed by 8 bases and J by 5 bases, leaving 21 bases between them. The CDR3 spells CSLFDWTDRETQYF. For the CDR3, the DNA is TGCAGTTTGTTCGACTGGACAGATCGGGAGACCCAGTACTTC.

DNA of the CDR3: TGTGCCAGCAGTTTTGCGGGGGGGCTGGCAGATACGCAGTATTTT. This sequence encodes CASSFAGGLADTQYF. The rearrangement links TRBV27 to TRBJ2-3, with 9 positions matching TRBD2. CDR3 size: 15 residues. J lost 4 bases, V lost 3 bases, and 5 bases had no gene match. The germline V gene has CDR1 MNHEY and CDR2 SMNVEV (reference sequence).

V is TRBV6-6 and J is TRBJ2-1, with 8 bases that match TRBD1. The CDR3 contains 15 residues. Germline V gene sequence: CDR1 MNHNY, CDR2 SVGAGI (reference sequence). V was pared by 6 bases and J by 7 bases, with 11 bases of the junction left unmatched. The CDR3 reads CASRSDREGWNEQFF. CDR3 nucleotides: TGTGCCAGCAGGTCGGACAGGGAAGGGTGGAATGAGCAGTTCTTC.

This clonotype was recorded many times. The rearrangement links TRBV28 to TRBJ2-1; TRBD2 aligns across 10 bases. The junction had 21 bases not matched to a gene; V was cut back by 4 bases and J by 6 bases. This CDR3 is built from 20 residues. Germline V lookup: CDR1 MDHEN, CDR2 SYDVKM. CDR3 DNA: TGTGCCAGCAGTTCACCCCGGACAGGGTATGGAGCGGGGGGGATCAATGAGCAGTTCTTC. Amino acid sequence: CASSSPRTGYGAGGINEQFF. Combining the CDR3 with reference TRBV28 and TRBJ2-1 gives the whole variable domain DVKVTQSSRYLVKRTGEKVFLECVQDMDHENMFWYRQDPGLGLRLIYFSYDVKMKEKGDIPEGYSVSREKKERFSLILESASTNQTSMYLCASSSPRTGYGAGGINEQFFGPGTRLTVL.

This clonotype was picked up a small number of times. The chain joins TRBV4-1 to TRBJ2-2; D uncertain. CDR3 size: 14 residues. The V gene's germline CDR1 is MGHRA and CDR2 YSYEKL. V dropped 2 bases and J dropped 1 base, with 5 bases sitting between them. CDR3 nucleotide sequence: TGCGCCAGCAGCCAAACAGAGAACACCGGGGAGCTGTTTTTT. Its protein is CASSQTENTGELFF.

There are many counts of this clonotype. V gene TRBV11-3 combines with J gene TRBJ1-1; D not resolved. Trimming shortened V by 4 bases and J by 8 bases, and 17 bases separated the two germline ends. The CDR3 sequence is 14 residues long. Germline V gene data show CDR1 as SGHNT and CDR2 as YENEEA. The chain's CDR3 is CASSSQIWVDEAFF. In DNA, the CDR3 is TGTGCCAGCAGCTCTCAGATCTGGGTAGACGAAGCTTTCTTT.

The V and J genes are TRBV12-5 and TRBJ2-2, with D perhaps given as TRBD1 or TRBD2 (6 bases each). The CDR3 length is 16 residues. CDR1 and CDR2 from the germline V gene are LGHNT and FRNRAP. Trimming removed 7 bases from V and 4 bases from J, with 19 bases in between. CDR3 protein: CASASGGGSGTGELFF. The CDR3 DNA reads TGTGCTAGTGCCTCCGGAGGGGGGTCCGGCACCGGGGAGCTGTTTTTT.

This clonotype was counted a few times. This chain joins TRBV6-1 and TRBJ1-3; D unclear. CDR3 length equals 13 residues. Germline loops: CDR1 MNHNS, CDR2 SASEGT. The V end lost 4 bases, the J end lost 2 bases, and 6 bases lay between the germline ends. The CDR3 sequence is CASSGITGNTIYF. In nucleotides, the CDR3 is TGTGCCAGCAGTGGAATTACTGGAAACACCATATATTTT.

This clonotype was seen repeatedly, ten times or more. The gene calls are TRBV7-2 and TRBJ2-5, with D tentatively TRBD1 or TRBD2 (6 bases each). CDR3 length: 15 residues. Germline CDR1 reads SGHTA; CDR2 reads FQGNSA. Trimming took off 5 bases at V and 4 bases at J, with 17 bases between the two ends. DNA of the CDR3: TGTGCCAGCAGCCGCAGTCCGGGGGCCGTAGAGACCCAGTACTTC. It codes for CASSRSPGAVETQYF.

This clonotype was recorded a few times. The chain recombines TRBV25-1 with TRBJ2-7; 8 bases are shared with TRBD1. V dropped 5 bases and J dropped 2; count of bases not matched to a gene: 8. The CDR3 is 15 residues long. Germline lookup yields CDR1 MGHDK and CDR2 SYGVNS. As DNA, the CDR3 is TGTGCCAGCAGTACTCCGGACAGGGTCCCCTACGAGCAGTACTTC. It specifies CASSTPDRVPYEQYF.

The chain links TRBV19 to TRBJ2-1, with D perhaps matching TRBD1 or TRBD2 (6 bases each). CDR3 length: 18 amino acids. V dropped 3 bases and J dropped 1 base, with 19 bases sitting between them. Germline CDR1 reads LNHDA; CDR2 reads SQIVND (reference sequence). The CDR3 bases are TGTGCCAGTAGTATGGAAGGGGGGCGGCGGACTTCCTACAATGAGCAGTTCTTC. This encodes CASSMEGGRRTSYNEQFF.

This clonotype occurred many times. The gene calls are TRBV5-1 and TRBJ1-2, with D unclear. CDR1 is SGHRS and CDR2 is YFSETQ in the germline V gene. Trimming left V 4 bases short and J 4 bases short, with 14 bases between. This CDR3 is 14 amino acids long. The CDR3 reads CASSREEESYGYTF. DNA of the CDR3: TGCGCCAGCAGCCGGGAGGAGGAGAGCTATGGCTACACCTTC.

The chain carries TRBV12-5 and TRBJ1-1; D not resolved. V shed 7 bases and J shed 3 bases, with 9 bases lying between them. This CDR3 is 12 amino acids long. CDR1 and CDR2 from the germline V gene are LGHNT and FRNRAP. CDR3 protein: CASALEDTEAFF. DNA for the CDR3: TGTGCTAGTGCCCTGGAAGACACTGAAGCTTTCTTT.

The chain couples TRBV29-1 to TRBJ1-1; tentative D call: TRBD1 (6 bases). V was trimmed by 7 bases and J by 6 bases, leaving 15 bases between them. Germline V lookup: CDR1 SQVTM, CDR2 ANQGSEA. The CDR3 contains 12 residues. The CDR3 coding sequence is TGCAGCGCTCAGGGGTTGGGCGCTGAAGCTTTCTTT. Protein product: CSAQGLGAEAFF.

This clonotype was picked up a small number of times. This sequence joins TRBV12-3 or TRBV12-4 and TRBJ2-4; D is perhaps TRBD1 or TRBD2 (5 bases each). With 7 bases removed from V and 5 bases from J, the gap between germline ends came to 15 bases. This CDR3 region has 14 residues. In nucleotides, the CDR3 is TGTGCCAGCAAAAGGGACGGGCAGCAAAACATTCAGTACTTC. This gives the protein CASKRDGQQNIQYF.